This T cell receptor beta chain is drawn from a study of T cell responses to AZD1222 COVID-19 vaccine. With 0 bases clipped from V and 6 bases from J, the junction kept 4 bases outside the gene matches. The germline V gene has CDR1 SGHTA and CDR2 FQGNSA. CDR3 length: 15 residues. Here immunoSEQ multiplex PCR was the method, and the copy in TCRdb shows in-frame clones only, minus some. The table includes over 70,000 clones, 85% detected once. The V gene is TRBV7-2, the J gene TRBJ2-2, with 7 nucleotides matching TRBD2. This specimen was peripheral blood, taken on day 0 of AZD1222 vaccination. The sequence derives from an adult in good health. The CDR3 DNA follows: TGTGCCAGCAGCTTAGCGGCGGGAGTGCCCGGGGAGCTGTTTTTT. Translating it yields CASSLAAGVPGELFF.